This TCR beta chain was documented in a study of T cell responses to AZD1222 COVID-19 vaccine. Study results and limitations: Possibly, clonal diversity was underestimated; donors were largely white British and included more females.

Produced via immunoSEQ multiplex PCR; TCRdb's table is partial and in-frame only. The data show 150,000 to 200,000 clones, approximately 93% seen once. As regards this clone: Its antigen remains unidentified.

The CDR3 totals 12 residues. V was pared by 5 bases and J by 9 bases, with 11 bases between. The V call is TRBV12-3 or TRBV12-4, the J call TRBJ1-5, with unresolved D. This clonotype originated in an adult in good health. This sample comprised peripheral blood, obtained on day 0 of AZD1222 vaccination. This CDR3 is CASSTMGGPQHF. The CDR3 DNA is TGTGCCAGCAGTACAATGGGCGGGCCCCAGCATTTT.